These 26 T cell receptor beta chains were sequenced from one sample in a study of blood T cell repertoires in COVID-19. Assay: immunoSEQ multiplex PCR; the TCRdb copy retains only in-frame clones and omits some. The repertoire has 150,000 to 200,000 clones, more than 85% of them found once; the top ten carry roughly 24%. Sequenced material: PBMCs or T cells enriched from blood (not recorded which). The receptors stem from a woman in her 40s in a cohort exposed to, infected with or recovered from COVID-19 (not recorded which).

The V gene is TRBV18, the J gene TRBJ1-5; weak D call: TRBD1 (5 bases). V was cut by 2 bases and J by 0 bases, with 14 bases left in between. The CDR3 sequence is 17 residues long. The germline gives CDR1 KGHSH, CDR2 LQKENI. CDR3 residues: CASSPETADPSNQPQHF. CDR3 in DNA: TGTGCCAGCTCACCAGAGACAGCCGATCCTAGCAATCAGCCCCAGCATTTT.

The chain combines TRBV6-5 with TRBJ1-1; D is uncertain. V lost 0 bases and J lost 0, with 8 bases in between. Germline CDR1 is MNHEY and CDR2 is SVGAGI. The CDR3 sequence is 15 residues long. CDR3 residues: CASSYSPTLNTEAFF. The CDR3 DNA reads as TGTGCCAGCAGTTACTCACCTACTCTGAACACTGAAGCTTTCTTT.

The chain uses TRBV6-6 and TRBJ2-7; TRBD2 agrees at 8 bases. The CDR3 is 13 residues long. J was trimmed by 5 bases and V by 7 bases; bases with no gene match: 7. CDR1 and CDR2 (germline): MNHNY, SVGAGI (reference sequence). This CDR3 is CASTQAGENEQYF. Here the CDR3 DNA reads TGTGCCAGCACCCAAGCGGGAGAGAACGAGCAGTACTTC.

The chain is built from TRBV5-1 and TRBJ1-1, with 9 bases matching TRBD1. CDR3 size: 14 residues. Germline V gives CDR1 SGHRS, CDR2 YFSETQ. Trimming at V came to 3 bases and at J to 4 bases, leaving 4 bases not matched to a gene. The chain's CDR3 is CASSWTGAGTEAFF. Written as DNA, the CDR3 is TGCGCCAGCAGCTGGACAGGGGCGGGCACTGAAGCTTTCTTT.

Written as DNA, the CDR3 is TGCAGCGTTGGGGCAGGGGGCGCTTTCTTT. Its protein product is CSVGAGGAFF. V gene TRBV29-1 combines with J gene TRBJ1-1, with 8 bases that match TRBD1. This CDR3 is 10 amino acids long. V trimming: 4 bases; J trimming: 11 bases; junction bases outside the gene matches: 3. The germline V gene has CDR1 SQVTM and CDR2 ANQGSEA.

The rearrangement uses TRBV5-1 and TRBJ2-1; tentatively, D is TRBD2 (6 bases). V gave up 4 bases and J gave up 6 bases, with 17 bases separating them. Germline CDR1 is SGHRS and CDR2 is YFSETQ. This CDR3 is 15 amino acids long. CDR3 nucleotides: TGCGCCAGCAGCCCCCCCGTGACTAGTCTCAATGAGCAGTTCTTC. This codes for CASSPPVTSLNEQFF.

The rearrangement joins TRBV27 to TRBJ1-2; no reliable D call. V dropped 4 bases and J dropped 0 bases, with 12 bases sitting between them. Germline CDR1 is MNHEY and CDR2 is SMNVEV (reference sequence). CDR3 size: 15 residues. The CDR3 is CASSSYPGSNYGYTF. The CDR3 DNA reads as TGTGCCAGCAGTTCTTACCCGGGTTCTAACTATGGCTACACCTTC.

The V and J genes are TRBV19 and TRBJ2-1, with TRBD2 matching 9 bases. J lost 4 bases, V lost 7 bases, and 5 bases had no gene match. The CDR3 extends over 14 amino acids. Germline CDR1 LNHDA, CDR2 SQIVND (reference sequence). This CDR3 reads CASTPGLAYNEQFF. CDR3 coding DNA: TGTGCCAGTACCCCGGGACTAGCTTACAATGAGCAGTTCTTC.

V usage is TRBV4-3 and J usage is TRBJ2-2; D is unclear. Trimming stripped 0 bases from V and 8 bases from J, with 10 bases between. The CDR3 sequence is 14 residues long. Germline V lookup: CDR1 LGHNA, CDR2 YSLEER. The CDR3 DNA is TGCGCCAGCAGCCAAGAGTGGGTGGAGGGGGAGCTGTTTTTT. Protein sequence: CASSQEWVEGELFF.

The chain joins TRBV7-9 to TRBJ1-1, with D possibly matching TRBD1 (6 bases). Germline V gene lookup returns CDR1 SEHNR and CDR2 FQNEAQ (reference sequence). With 6 bases removed from V and 4 bases from J, the gap between germline ends came to 9 bases. This CDR3 is built from 12 residues. The CDR3 region has the DNA TGTGCCAGCAGAACAGGGACCACTGAAGCTTTCTTT. Its protein is CASRTGTTEAFF.

The chain couples TRBV7-9 to TRBJ1-6, with TRBD1 identical over 9 bases. V dropped 6 bases and J dropped 7; count of bases not matched to a gene: 4. The CDR3 spans 14 residues. Germline lookup yields CDR1 SEHNR and CDR2 FQNEAQ (reference sequence). The CDR3 bases are TGTGCCAGCAGGCCGGGACAGGGAAATTCACCCCTCCACTTT. Translated, it gives CASRPGQGNSPLHF.

This clone was counted a single time. The V gene is TRBV3-1 (or the pseudogene TRBV3-2), the J gene TRBJ2-5; 10 nucleotides line up with TRBD1. The germline V gene encodes CDR1 LGHDT and CDR2 YNNKEL (reference sequence). The CDR3 is 18 residues long. Trimming at V came to 0 bases and at J to 3 bases, leaving 10 bases not matched to a gene. The CDR3 DNA reads TGTGCCAGCAGCCAAGAACGTTACGGGACAGGGGTTAAAGAGACCCAGTACTTC. This encodes CASSQERYGTGVKETQYF.

The V and J genes are TRBV14 and TRBJ2-1, with 10 bases fitting TRBD2. Germline trimming cut 0 bases from V and 8 bases from J; bases unmatched to any gene: 10. Germline CDR1 SGHDN, CDR2 FVKESK. This CDR3 spans 17 amino acids. The CDR3: CASSQEGVAGGGYEQFF. In nucleotides, the CDR3 is TGTGCCAGCAGCCAAGAAGGAGTAGCGGGGGGAGGTTATGAGCAGTTCTTC.

This clone was found a few times. J is TRBJ2-3 and V is TRBV1; no DNA check was done on the table's D call, TRBD1. TRBV1 is a recognized pseudogene. The CDR3 has 18 amino acids. The CDR3 protein is CTSSQEERRHPGADTQYF. The CDR3 DNA sequence: TGCACCAGCAGCCAAGAAGAACGCCGACACCCAGGCGCAGATACGCAGTATTTT.

The CDR3 region is CATSREEEVSAFF. The DNA of the CDR3 is TGTGCCACCAGCAGAGAGGAGGAGGTTTCGGCTTTCTTT. The rearrangement links TRBV15 to TRBJ1-1; D gene ambiguous. The CDR3 consists of 13 residues. Germline V gene sequence: CDR1 LNHNV, CDR2 YYDKDF (reference sequence). Between the trimmed V and J ends, which lost 0 bases and 11 bases, there was a span of 13 bases.

This sequence joins TRBV28 and TRBJ1-5; a weak D match, TRBD1 (5 bases). Germline CDR1 is MDHEN and CDR2 is SYDVKM. Trimming took off 2 bases at V and 4 bases at J, with 12 bases between the two ends. The CDR3 runs 15 residues. The CDR3 sequence: CASSLGSGLNQPQHF. CDR3 in DNA: TGTGCCAGCAGTTTAGGTTCAGGGCTTAATCAGCCCCAGCATTTT.

V gene TRBV9 combines with J gene TRBJ2-2, with 7 bases aligning to TRBD1. Germline V gene lookup returns CDR1 SGDLS and CDR2 YYNGEE. The CDR3 sequence is 16 residues long. V shed 3 bases, J shed 2 bases, and the junction held 7 bases outside the gene matches. CDR3: CASSARDRFNTGELFF. Written as DNA, the CDR3 is TGTGCCAGCAGCGCCCGGGACAGATTCAACACCGGGGAGCTGTTTTTT. The full variable domain, completed using reference TRBV9 and TRBJ2-2, is DSGVTQTPKHLITATGQRVTLRCSPRSGDLSVYWYQQSLDQGLQFLIQYYNGEERAKGNILERFSAQQFPDLHSELNLSSLELGDSALYFCASSARDRFNTGELFFGEGSRLTVL.

The chain joins TRBV7-9 to TRBJ1-2; D perhaps matches TRBD1 (5 bases). CDR1 is SEHNR and CDR2 is FQNEAQ in the germline V gene (reference sequence). V was clipped by 2 bases and J by 10 bases, with 11 bases between them. The CDR3 length is 12 residues. CDR3 amino acids: CASSLSQGPYTF. CDR3 nucleotide sequence: TGTGCCAGCAGCTTATCGCAGGGTCCCTACACCTTC.

V is TRBV5-1 and J is TRBJ2-1; 8 positions agree with TRBD2. After removal of 5 bases from V and 1 base from J, the junction contained 5 bases not matched to a gene. The CDR3 runs 15 residues. Per the germline V gene, CDR1 is SGHRS and CDR2 is YFSETQ. CDR3 amino acids: CASSTREGSYNEQFF. The DNA of the CDR3 is TGCGCCAGCAGTACCCGGGAGGGGTCCTACAATGAGCAGTTCTTC.

V and J are TRBV10-3 and TRBJ1-3; 8 bases map to TRBD1. Germline trimming cut 9 bases from V and 2 bases from J; bases unmatched to any gene: 6. CDR3 size: 14 residues. Per germline, CDR1 ENHRY and CDR2 SYGVKD. CDR3 protein: CAIGQGPAGNTIYF. The CDR3 DNA follows: TGTGCCATTGGACAGGGACCGGCTGGAAACACCATATATTTT.

The chain carries TRBV7-9 and TRBJ2-5; 11 nucleotides match TRBD1. The germline V gene has CDR1 SEHNR and CDR2 FQNEAQ (reference sequence). The CDR3 loop spans 14 amino acids. Trimming removed 1 base from V and 9 bases from J; junction bases left unmatched: 4. Written as DNA, the CDR3 is TGTGCCAGCAGCTTAGAGGGACAGGGGGGGGCCCAGTACTTC. This translates into CASSLEGQGGAQYF.

This chain uses TRBV2 with TRBJ1-2, with D unresolved. In germline, CDR1 is SNHLY, CDR2 FYNNEI. The V end was cut by 3 bases, the J end by 3 bases, with 11 bases between. This CDR3 has 14 residues. The CDR3 bases are TGTGCCAGCAGTGATGCGAGGGTATACTATGGCTACACCTTC. Residues: CASSDARVYYGYTF.

The chain recombines TRBV13 with TRBJ2-5; the match to TRBD1 covers 7 bases. Germline V gives CDR1 PRHDT, CDR2 FYEKMQ (reference sequence). The CDR3 spans 15 residues. V lost 11 bases and J lost 5; bases outside the gene matches: 17. CDR3 DNA sequence: TGTGCCGGACGAAGAGGGCGGACAGGCGGGGAGACCCAGTACTTC. It is translated as CAGRRGRTGGETQYF.

This clone showed up just once. The gene calls are TRBV2 and TRBJ2-3; TRBD2 matches 12 bases. The CDR3 spans 14 residues. J lost 3 bases, V lost 6 bases, and 1 base had no gene match. Per the germline V gene, CDR1 is SNHLY and CDR2 is FYNNEI. The CDR3 here is CASRTSGSTDTQYF. For the CDR3, the DNA is TGTGCCAGCAGGACTAGCGGGAGTACAGATACGCAGTATTTT.

The chain joins TRBV4-2 to TRBJ1-4, with 7 bases that match TRBD1. The V and J ends lost 4 bases and 5 bases, in that order; junction bases with no gene match: 10. Germline lookup yields CDR1 LGHNA and CDR2 YNFKEQ. CDR3 length: 16 amino acids. In nucleotides, the CDR3 is TGTGCCAGCAGCCCCACACAGGGGACTTGGAATGAAAAACTGTTTTTT. Protein: CASSPTQGTWNEKLFF.

This clone was detected once. The chain links TRBV7-9 to TRBJ2-5, with D unresolved. CDR1 is SEHNR, CDR2 FQNEAQ, per germline (reference sequence). This CDR3 contains 13 residues. V lost 1 base and J lost 1, with 4 bases in between. CDR3 in DNA: TGTGCCAGCAGCTTAGGACTCCAAGAGACCCAGTACTTC. It is translated as CASSLGLQETQYF. Looking up the rest from reference TRBV7-9 and TRBJ2-5 gives the full variable domain: DTGVSQNPRHKITKRGQNVTFRCDPISEHNRLYWYRQTLGQGPEFLTYFQNEAQLEKSRLLSDRFSAERPKGSFSTLEIQRTEQGDSAMYLCASSLGLQETQYFGPGTRLLVL.